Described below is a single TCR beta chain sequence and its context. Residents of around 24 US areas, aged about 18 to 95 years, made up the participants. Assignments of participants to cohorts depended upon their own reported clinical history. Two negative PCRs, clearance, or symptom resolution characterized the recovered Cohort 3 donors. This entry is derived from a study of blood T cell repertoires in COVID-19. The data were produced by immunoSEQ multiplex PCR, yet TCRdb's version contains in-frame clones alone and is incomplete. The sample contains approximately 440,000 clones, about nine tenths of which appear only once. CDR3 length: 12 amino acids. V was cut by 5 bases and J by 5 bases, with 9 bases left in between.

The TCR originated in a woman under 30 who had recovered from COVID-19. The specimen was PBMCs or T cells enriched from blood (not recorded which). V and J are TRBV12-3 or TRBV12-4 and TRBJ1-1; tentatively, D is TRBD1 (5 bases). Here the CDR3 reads CASSDSGTEAFF. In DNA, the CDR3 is TGTGCCAGCAGTGACAGTGGGACTGAAGCTTTCTTT.